Listed below are T cell receptor beta chains from one sample, sequenced in a study of OX40 agonist ivuxolimab in advanced cancers. Profiled with immunoSEQ multiplex PCR; TCRdb holds only in-frame clones, not every one. The table includes fewer than 45,000 clones, approximately 90% detected once. Sequences were derived from CD4+ or CD8+ T cells sorted from blood, sampled in a trial of the OX40 agonist ivuxolimab. These receptors originate from an adult with an advanced solid tumor such as melanoma, head and neck, liver or kidney cancer. Each CDR3 is given with its conserved first and last residue. Each record gives: V gene, J gene, clone size, D gene, CDR3 DNA, CDR3 protein. The D gene is left open where the match is weak. Only some rows state a clone size, as once, few, many or a class for expanded clones.

>TRBV4-2|TRBJ2-3|.|TRBD2
TGTGCCAGCAGCCAACGCTCCCGGGCTAGCGGGGCCACAGATACGCAGTATTTT
CASSQRSRASGATDTQYF
>TRBV19|TRBJ1-1|.|TRBD1
TGTGCCAGTAGAGACAGGGGAGGGACTGAAGCTTTCTTT
CASRDRGGTEAFF
>TRBV7-3|TRBJ2-1|.|TRBD1
TGTGCCAGCAGCTTGGGACAGGGGGTTTACAATGAGCAGTTCTTC
CASSLGQGVYNEQFF
>TRBV15|TRBJ1-5|once|TRBD1
TGTGCCACCAGTCCCGGGACAGGGGGCCGCAATCAGCCCCAGCATTTT
CATSPGTGGRNQPQHF
>TRBV5-1|TRBJ1-4|.|.
TGCGCCAGCAGCTTGGTAGGGGAAGTTGAAAAACTGTTTTTT
CASSLVGEVEKLFF
>TRBV2|TRBJ2-5|.|.
TGTGCCAGCAGCGGAGCGAGTATGGAGACCCAGTACTTC
CASSGASMETQYF
>TRBV18|TRBJ1-4|.|.
TGTGCCAGCTCACCACCAGTAGGGTCTACCCATAATGAAAAACTGTTTTTT
CASSPPVGSTHNEKLFF
>TRBV12-5|TRBJ2-5|few|.
TGTGCTAGTTTGAGTGGTGGGGGGAGCGTAAAGACCCAGTACTTC
CASLSGGGSVKTQYF
>TRBV4-2|TRBJ1-2|.|.
TGTGCCAGCAGTCCGACCGCGACAGGCACTAACTATGGCTACACCTTC
CASSPTATGTNYGYTF
>TRBV4-1|TRBJ2-5|.|TRBD1
TGCGCCAGCAGCAAAAGGGACAGGGGGGTGGATGAGACCCAGTACTTC
CASSKRDRGVDETQYF
>TRBV5-4|TRBJ2-7|few|TRBD2
TGTGCCAGCTCCCGCGGGGGGACCGAAGCATCCGAGCAGTACTTC
CASSRGGTEASEQYF
>TRBV2|TRBJ2-2|.|TRBD1
TGTGCCAGCATCGGGACAGGGTATACCGGGGAGCTGTTTTTT
CASIGTGYTGELFF
>TRBV2|TRBJ2-1|.|TRBD1
TGTGCCAGCCCTGGAGCGGACAGGGGGCCCGGTGAGCAGTTCTTC
CASPGADRGPGEQFF
>TRBV5-6|TRBJ1-2|.|.
TGTGCCAGCAGACTAGGATGGGAGGGAAACTATGGCTACACCTTC
CASRLGWEGNYGYTF
>TRBV18|TRBJ2-7|.|.
TGTGCCACCAACAGGGCCACGAACGACGAGCAGTACTTC
CATNRATNDEQYF
>TRBV6-5|TRBJ2-2|once|.
TGTGCCAGCAGTCAAGGGCCCGACAGACAGCTGTTTTTT
CASSQGPDRQLFF
>TRBV28|TRBJ1-3|.|.
TGTGCCAGCAGTTTTATTACTGGAAACACCATATATTTT
CASSFITGNTIYF
>TRBV6-4|TRBJ2-5|.|TRBD2
TGTGCCAGCAGTATAGCGGGGGGCGAGACCCAGTACTTC
CASSIAGGETQYF
>TRBV6-5|TRBJ1-1|few|.
TGTGCCAGCAGTTTCCTTGGGAGGGCGAACACTGAAGCTTTCTTT
CASSFLGRANTEAFF
>TRBV2|TRBJ2-7|.|TRBD1
TGTGCCAGCAGCCGAGGGACAGGGACCTACGAGCAGTACTTC
CASSRGTGTYEQYF
>TRBV7-9|TRBJ1-2|.|.
TGTGCCAGCAGCTTTAATGGACCCTATGGCTACACCTTC
CASSFNGPYGYTF
>TRBV15|TRBJ2-7|.|TRBD1
TGTGCCACCAGCAGAACCACAGGGGACGAGCAGTACTTC
CATSRTTGDEQYF
>TRBV28|TRBJ1-1|.|.
TGTGCCAGCAGTTTAAGTCTCACTGAAGCTTTCTTT
CASSLSLTEAFF
>TRBV7-3|TRBJ1-5|.|.
TGTGCCAGCAGCTTAATACCCAGGCAGCCCCAGCATTTT
CASSLIPRQPQHF